The 19 T cell receptor beta chains given below trace back to one sample, sequenced in a study of shared clonotypes between healthy human individuals. Using immunoSEQ multiplex PCR, the repertoire was profiled, and TCRdb retains in-frame clones only, with some absent. This table holds about 2.4 million clones, approximately 94% found once. Source material: naive CD4+ T cells sorted from blood. Subset given: CD45RA+ positively selected. The receptors derive from a man aged 18 to 29 in good health.

This clone occurred once. The gene calls are TRBV6-4 and TRBJ2-2, with TRBD1 as a possible D gene (5 bases). The CDR3 consists of 13 residues. Deletions cut 10 bases from V and 6 bases from J, with 15 bases between. The germline V gene has CDR1 MRHNA and CDR2 SNTAGT. CDR3 sequence: CATRDSFPGELFF. Here the CDR3 DNA reads TGTGCCACCAGGGATAGCTTCCCCGGGGAGCTGTTTTTT.

The chain is built from TRBV6-5 and TRBJ1-1, with D unclear. V was pared by 7 bases and J by 2 bases, with 14 bases between. CDR1 is MNHEY, CDR2 SVGAGI, per germline. The CDR3 loop spans 14 amino acids. The DNA of the CDR3 is TGTGCCAGCAAATTCCGGGCCCCCAACACTGAAGCTTTCTTT. Protein: CASKFRAPNTEAFF.

The sample holds a few counts of this clone. A junction end diverges from the germline sequence, so it may reflect a read error. The sample contains more than one DNA sequence encoding this CDR3. The genes are TRBV7-7 and TRBJ2-2; unclear D gene. This CDR3 comprises 13 residues. Germline-derived CDR1 and CDR2 are SSHAT and FNYEAQ (reference sequence). This CDR3 is CASSLDITGELFF. The CDR3 DNA reads TGTGCTAGCAGCTTGGATATTACCGGGGAGCTGTTTTTT.

The chain employs TRBV5-4 and TRBJ1-2; D perhaps matches TRBD1 (6 bases). Germline-derived CDR1 and CDR2 are SGHNT and YYREEE (reference sequence). This CDR3 is 15 amino acids long. V was trimmed by 0 bases and J by 7 bases, leaving 16 bases between them. The CDR3 DNA sequence: TGTGCCAGCAGCTTGGAAGTGCGGGGGCTTGGTGGCTACACCTTC. Translating it yields CASSLEVRGLGGYTF.

This chain uses TRBV6-7 with TRBJ2-1; tentatively, D is TRBD1 (6 bases). TRBV6-7 is an open reading frame, and its role is uncertain. V was cut by 2 bases and J by 6 bases, with 14 bases left in between. This CDR3 has 15 residues. The CDR3 here is CASSYRTDAGNEQFF. CDR3 bases: TGTGCCAGCAGTTACAGGACAGACGCTGGCAATGAGCAGTTCTTC.

The rearrangement uses TRBV6-1 and TRBJ1-4, with D tentatively TRBD1 (6 bases). The germline V gene encodes CDR1 MNHNS and CDR2 SASEGT. This CDR3 contains 14 residues. Between the trimmed V and J ends, which lost 8 bases and 10 bases, there was a span of 20 bases. The CDR3 nucleotides are TGTGCCAGCCAGAAAATCCCAGGGGCAGGAAAACTGTTTTTT. This gives the protein CASQKIPGAGKLFF.

This clone was found once. This chain links TRBV5-8 with TRBJ2-6; TRBD1 agrees at 7 bases. V shed 5 bases, J shed 0 bases, and the junction held 11 bases outside the gene matches. CDR1 is SGHTS and CDR2 is YDEGEE in the germline V gene. This CDR3 region has 18 residues. The CDR3 coding sequence is TGTGCCAGCAGTTTAACGGGACAGAGTTTCTCTGGGGCCAACGTCCTGACTTTC. Residues: CASSLTGQSFSGANVLTF.

The chain is built from TRBV5-8 and TRBJ1-3; no definite D call. The V end was cut by 1 base, the J end by 2 bases, with 7 bases between. CDR3 length equals 14 residues. Germline CDR1 and CDR2: SGHTS and YDEGEE. Written as DNA, the CDR3 is TGTGCCAGCAGCTTGAGGCAGACTGGAAACACCATATATTTT. This translates into CASSLRQTGNTIYF.

The chain carries TRBV18 and TRBJ1-1, with a tentative D call TRBD1 (5 bases). This CDR3 contains 16 residues. Germline CDR1 reads KGHSH; CDR2 reads LQKENI. Trimming took off 0 bases at V and 7 bases at J, with 18 bases between the two ends. CDR3 protein: CASSPPGAGLMREAFF. Written as DNA, the CDR3 is TGTGCCAGCTCACCACCTGGGGCCGGGCTAATGCGTGAAGCTTTCTTT.

The V gene is TRBV4-1, the J gene TRBJ2-2; 7 nucleotides agree with TRBD1. V lost 5 bases and J lost 1; bases outside the gene matches: 7. CDR3 length: 16 amino acids. CDR1 is MGHRA and CDR2 is YSYEKL in the germline V gene. Here the CDR3 DNA reads TGCGCCAGCAGCTCCCCAGGGGGATGGAACACCGGGGAGCTGTTTTTT. It yields the protein CASSSPGGWNTGELFF.

The chain links TRBV25-1 to TRBJ1-1; D is undetermined. This CDR3 comprises 14 residues. CDR1 and CDR2 from the germline V gene are MGHDK and SYGVNS. V shed 8 bases and J shed 2 bases, with 15 bases lying between them. CDR3: CASFPTAGNTEAFF. In DNA form, the CDR3 reads TGTGCCAGCTTTCCCACGGCGGGAAACACTGAAGCTTTCTTT.

The chain is built from TRBV4-3 and TRBJ2-3, with TRBD2 matching 9 bases. Germline CDR1 reads LGHNA; CDR2 reads YSLEER. The length of the CDR3 is 17 residues. Unmatched junction bases numbered 4, after V lost 0 bases and J lost 0 bases. The CDR3 sequence is CASSQDRTSASTDTQYF. DNA for the CDR3: TGCGCCAGCAGCCAAGATAGGACTAGCGCAAGCACAGATACGCAGTATTTT.

As regards this clone: An end of the junction does not agree with germline; a read error may underlie this. The J gene is TRBJ2-5, the V gene TRBV7-7, with D tentatively TRBD2 (6 bases). The germline CDR1 and CDR2 sequences are SSHAT and FNYEAQ (reference sequence). The CDR3 runs 14 residues. CDR3 in amino acids: CASSLGGGKETQYF. In DNA, the CDR3 is TGTGCTAGCAGCTTAGGTGGCGGGAAAGAGACCCAGTACTTC.

V is TRBV28 and J is TRBJ2-2; 7 positions match TRBD1. The CDR3 runs 18 residues. From germline, CDR1 is MDHEN and CDR2 SYDVKM. CDR3 nucleotides: TGTGCAGTAGTGAGGACAGGAAAGGTAGACGAACAGACCGGGGAGCTGTTTTTT. Translation: CAVVRTGKVDEQTGELFF.

The V and J genes are TRBV18 and TRBJ2-7; D possibly corresponds to TRBD1 (6 bases). Trimming left V 4 bases short and J 0 bases short, with 10 bases between. Germline assignment: CDR1 KGHSH and CDR2 LQKENI. The CDR3 has 14 amino acids. In nucleotides, the CDR3 is TGTGCCAGCTCACAAGGACAGAGCTCCTACGAGCAGTACTTC. Translation gives CASSQGQSSYEQYF.

The chain recombines TRBV2 with TRBJ1-2; 8 bases map to TRBD1. V lost 4 bases, J lost 4 bases, and 2 bases stayed unmatched. Germline CDR1 and CDR2: SNHLY and FYNNEI. The CDR3 is 13 amino acids. In DNA, the CDR3 is TGTGCCAGCAGTGGGGACAGGCCCTATGGCTACACCTTC. Translated: CASSGDRPYGYTF. The variable domain in full, completed from reference TRBV2 and TRBJ1-2, reads EPEVTQTPSHQVTQMGQEVILRCVPISNHLYFYWYRQILGQKVEFLVSFYNNEISEKSEIFDDQFSVERPDGSNFTLKIRSTKLEDSAMYFCASSGDRPYGYTFGSGTRLTVV.

The chain couples TRBV7-2 to TRBJ2-1; no clear D. The V end lost 2 bases, the J end lost 7 bases, and 12 bases lay between the germline ends. CDR3 length: 14 amino acids. Germline CDR1 is SGHTA and CDR2 is FQGNSA. The CDR3 is CASSLFEVRNEQFF. The CDR3 DNA is TGTGCCAGCAGCTTATTTGAAGTCCGGAATGAGCAGTTCTTC.

The V call is TRBV5-6, the J call TRBJ2-3; D ambiguous. The CDR3 extends over 13 amino acids. Germline CDR1 SGHDT, CDR2 YYEEEE. Trimming removed 4 bases from V and 5 bases from J, with 11 bases in between. CDR3 loop: CASSPQKIDTQYF. The CDR3 nucleotides are TGTGCCAGCAGCCCTCAGAAGATAGATACGCAGTATTTT.

The V gene is TRBV7-9, the J gene TRBJ1-3; D gene ambiguous. Germline CDR1 is SEHNR and CDR2 is FQNEAQ (reference sequence). The length of the CDR3 is 15 residues. V lost 2 bases and J lost 4, with 12 bases in between. The CDR3 sequence: CASSLPGGRGNTIYF. The CDR3 nucleotides are TGTGCCAGCAGCTTACCGGGAGGGAGGGGAAACACCATATATTTT.